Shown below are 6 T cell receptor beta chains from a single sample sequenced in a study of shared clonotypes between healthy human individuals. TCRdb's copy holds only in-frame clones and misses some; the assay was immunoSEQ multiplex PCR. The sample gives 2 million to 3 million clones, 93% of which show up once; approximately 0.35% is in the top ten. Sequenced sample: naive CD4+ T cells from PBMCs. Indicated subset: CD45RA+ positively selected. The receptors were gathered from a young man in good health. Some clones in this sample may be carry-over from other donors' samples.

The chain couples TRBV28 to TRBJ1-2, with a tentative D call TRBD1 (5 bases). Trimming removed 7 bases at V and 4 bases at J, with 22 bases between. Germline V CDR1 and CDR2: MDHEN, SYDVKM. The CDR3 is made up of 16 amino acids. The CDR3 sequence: CASTPLGQGLGYGYTF. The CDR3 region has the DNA TGTGCCAGCACACCTCTCGGGCAGGGCCTTGGCTATGGCTACACCTTC.

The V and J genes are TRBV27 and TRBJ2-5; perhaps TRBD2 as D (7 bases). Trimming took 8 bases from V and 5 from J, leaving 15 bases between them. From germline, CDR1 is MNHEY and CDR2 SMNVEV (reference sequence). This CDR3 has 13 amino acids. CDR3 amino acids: CASPPRGAETQYF. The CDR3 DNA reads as TGTGCCAGCCCCCCCCGGGGGGCGGAGACCCAGTACTTC.

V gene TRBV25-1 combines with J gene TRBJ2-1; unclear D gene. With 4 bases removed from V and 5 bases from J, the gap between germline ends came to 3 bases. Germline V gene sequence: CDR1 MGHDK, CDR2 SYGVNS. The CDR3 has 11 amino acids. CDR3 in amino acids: CASSVNNEQFF. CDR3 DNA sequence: TGTGCCAGCAGTGTGAACAATGAGCAGTTCTTC. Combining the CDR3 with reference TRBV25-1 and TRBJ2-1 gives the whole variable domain EADIYQTPRYLVIGTGKKITLECSQTMGHDKMYWYQQDPGMELHLIHYSYGVNSTEKGDLSSESTVSRIRTEHFPLTLESARPSHTSQYLCASSVNNEQFFGPGTRLTVL.

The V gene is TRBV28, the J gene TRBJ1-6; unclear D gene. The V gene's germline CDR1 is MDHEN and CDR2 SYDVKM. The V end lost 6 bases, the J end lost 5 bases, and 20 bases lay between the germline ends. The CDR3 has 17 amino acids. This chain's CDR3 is CASSKKYGSGDNSPLHF. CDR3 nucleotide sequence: TGTGCCAGCAGCAAAAAGTACGGGAGCGGAGATAATTCACCCCTCCACTTT. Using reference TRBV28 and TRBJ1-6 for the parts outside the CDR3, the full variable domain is DVKVTQSSRYLVKRTGEKVFLECVQDMDHENMFWYRQDPGLGLRLIYFSYDVKMKEKGDIPEGYSVSREKKERFSLILESASTNQTSMYLCASSKKYGSGDNSPLHFGNGTRLTVT.

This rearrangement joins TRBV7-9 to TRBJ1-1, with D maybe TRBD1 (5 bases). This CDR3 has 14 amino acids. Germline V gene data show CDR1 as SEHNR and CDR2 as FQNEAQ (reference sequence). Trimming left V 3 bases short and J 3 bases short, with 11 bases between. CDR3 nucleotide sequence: TGTGCCAGCAGCTTCGCGGGGCGAGACACTGAAGCTTTCTTT. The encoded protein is CASSFAGRDTEAFF.

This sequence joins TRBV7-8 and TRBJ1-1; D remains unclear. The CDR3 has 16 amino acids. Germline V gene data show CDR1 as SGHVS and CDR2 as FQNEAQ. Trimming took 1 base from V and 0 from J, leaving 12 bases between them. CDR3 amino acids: CASSLVWQDLNTEAFF. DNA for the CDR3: TGTGCCAGCAGCTTAGTGTGGCAGGACCTGAACACTGAAGCTTTCTTT.